This T cell receptor beta chain was found in a study of OX40 agonist ivuxolimab in advanced cancers. In this sample, this clone turned up a few times. The assay was immunoSEQ multiplex PCR, and TCRdb's table has in-frame clones only and misses some. The table includes 60,000 to 85,000 clones, around 93% detected once. Germline values: CDR1 MRHNA, CDR2 SNTAGT. The CDR3 is 15 amino acids. Trimming took 5 bases from V and 0 from J, leaving 12 bases between them. The source material was CD4+ or CD8+ T cells sorted from blood, sampled in a trial of the OX40 agonist ivuxolimab. This chain joins TRBV6-4 and TRBJ2-3; D perhaps matches TRBD1 (6 bases). This receptor was identified in an adult with an advanced solid tumor such as melanoma, head and neck, liver or kidney cancer. CDR3 region: CASSKQGGSTDTQYF. The CDR3, as DNA: TGTGCCAGCAGTAAACAGGGTGGTAGCACAGATACGCAGTATTTT.